This record concerns one T cell receptor beta chain sequence. Clones were read by immunoSEQ multiplex PCR, and TCRdb kept only the in-frame ones, dropping some. The table includes around 390,000 clones, 80% to 90% detected once. This record belongs to a study of blood T cell repertoires in COVID-19. Germline V gene sequence: CDR1 SGHRS, CDR2 YFSETQ. This CDR3 spans 14 amino acids. The V end was cut by 4 bases, the J end by 0 bases, with 7 bases between. Participants spanned ages roughly 18 to 90 years and resided in roughly 22 US areas. Grouping used clinical history reported by participants in a survey and questionnaire. Cohort 3 recovered donors had two negative PCRs, clearance, or symptom resolution.

The chain couples TRBV5-1 to TRBJ2-2, with D hard to call. The sequencing sample was made of PBMCs or T cells enriched from blood (not recorded which). The receptor comes from a woman aged 50 to 65 who had recovered from COVID-19. The CDR3 DNA is TGCGCCAGCAGCCCACAACCGAACACCGGGGAGCTGTTTTTT. Translated: CASSPQPNTGELFF.